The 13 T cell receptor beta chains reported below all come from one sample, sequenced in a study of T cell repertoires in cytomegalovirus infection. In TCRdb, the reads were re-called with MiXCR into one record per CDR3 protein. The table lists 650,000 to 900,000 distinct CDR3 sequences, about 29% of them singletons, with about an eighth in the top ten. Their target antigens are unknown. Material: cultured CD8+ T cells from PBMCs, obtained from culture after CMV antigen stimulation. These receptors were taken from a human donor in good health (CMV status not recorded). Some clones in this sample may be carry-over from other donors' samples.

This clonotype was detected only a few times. The CDR3 protein is CASSRRSSYNSPLHF. CDR3 DNA sequence: TGTGCCAGCAGCCGCAGGAGCTCCTATAATTCACCCCTCCACTTT. The chain recombines TRBV7-3 with TRBJ1-6; D ambiguous. The CDR3 totals 15 residues. V was clipped by 5 bases and J by 0 bases, with 8 bases between them. Germline loops: CDR1 SGHTA, CDR2 FQGTGA.

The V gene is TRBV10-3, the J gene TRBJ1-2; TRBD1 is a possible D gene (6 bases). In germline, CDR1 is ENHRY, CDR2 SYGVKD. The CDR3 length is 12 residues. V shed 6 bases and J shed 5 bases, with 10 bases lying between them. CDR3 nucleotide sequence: TGTGCCATCAGGGACAGCGAGTATGGCTACACCTTC. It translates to CAIRDSEYGYTF.

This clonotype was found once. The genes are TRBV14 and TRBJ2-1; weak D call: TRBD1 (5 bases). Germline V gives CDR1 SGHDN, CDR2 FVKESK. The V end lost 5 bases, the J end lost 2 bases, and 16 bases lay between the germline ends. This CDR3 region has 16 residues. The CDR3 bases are TGTGCCAGCAGCTCAGGGCCACCAAGCCCCTACAATGAGCAGTTCTTC. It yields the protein CASSSGPPSPYNEQFF.

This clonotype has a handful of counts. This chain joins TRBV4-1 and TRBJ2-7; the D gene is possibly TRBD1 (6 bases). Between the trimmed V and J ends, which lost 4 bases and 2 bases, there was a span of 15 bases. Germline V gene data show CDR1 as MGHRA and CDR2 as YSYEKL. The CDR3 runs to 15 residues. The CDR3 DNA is TGCGCCAGCAGCCCCGGACAGTCTGGGACCTACGAGCAGTACTTC. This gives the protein CASSPGQSGTYEQYF.

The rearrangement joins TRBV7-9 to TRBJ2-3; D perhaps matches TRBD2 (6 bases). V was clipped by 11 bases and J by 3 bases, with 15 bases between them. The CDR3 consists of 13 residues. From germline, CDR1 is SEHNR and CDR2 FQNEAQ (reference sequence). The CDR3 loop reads CAGSWGETDTQYF. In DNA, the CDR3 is TGTGCCGGTTCTTGGGGGGAGACAGATACGCAGTATTTT. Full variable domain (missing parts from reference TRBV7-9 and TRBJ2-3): DTGVSQNPRHKITKRGQNVTFRCDPISEHNRLYWYRQTLGQGPEFLTYFQNEAQLEKSRLLSDRFSAERPKGSFSTLEIQRTEQGDSAMYLCAGSWGETDTQYFGPGTRLTVL.

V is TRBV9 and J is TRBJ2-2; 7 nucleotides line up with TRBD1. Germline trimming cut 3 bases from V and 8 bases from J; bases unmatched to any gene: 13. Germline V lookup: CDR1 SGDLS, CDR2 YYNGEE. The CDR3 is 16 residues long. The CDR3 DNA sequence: TGTGCCAGCAGCGCCTCCGGGACAGCCCCCCGGGGGGAGCTGTTTTTT. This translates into CASSASGTAPRGELFF.

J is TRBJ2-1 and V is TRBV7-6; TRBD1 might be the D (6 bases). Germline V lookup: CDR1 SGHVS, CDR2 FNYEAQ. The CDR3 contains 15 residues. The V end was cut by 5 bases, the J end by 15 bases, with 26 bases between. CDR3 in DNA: TGTGCCAGCAGCCCTTCAGACCCGGCCGGATCACAGGGGTTCTTC. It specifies CASSPSDPAGSQGFF.

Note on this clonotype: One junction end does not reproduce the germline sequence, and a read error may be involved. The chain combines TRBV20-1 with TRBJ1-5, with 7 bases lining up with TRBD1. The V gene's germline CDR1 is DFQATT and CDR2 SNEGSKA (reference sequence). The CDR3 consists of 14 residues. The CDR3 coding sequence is TGTAGTGTGGAACAGGGGACAGAATATCAGCCCCAGCATTTT. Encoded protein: CSVEQGTEYQPQHF.

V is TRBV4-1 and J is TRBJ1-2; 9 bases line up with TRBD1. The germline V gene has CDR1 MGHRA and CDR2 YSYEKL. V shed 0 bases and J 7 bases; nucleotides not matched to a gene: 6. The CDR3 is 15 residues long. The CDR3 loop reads CASSQDSGQGFGYTF. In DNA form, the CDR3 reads TGCGCCAGCAGCCAAGATTCGGGACAGGGTTTTGGCTACACCTTC.

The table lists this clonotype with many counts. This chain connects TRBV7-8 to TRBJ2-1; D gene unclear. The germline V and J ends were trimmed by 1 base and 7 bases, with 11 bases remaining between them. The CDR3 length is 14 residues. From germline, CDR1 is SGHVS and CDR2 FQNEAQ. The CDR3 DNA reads TGTGCCAGCAGCTTAGGACTGATAGGAAATGAGCAGTTCTTC. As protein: CASSLGLIGNEQFF. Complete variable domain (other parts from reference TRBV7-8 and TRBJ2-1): GAGVSQSPRYKVAKRGQDVALRCDPISGHVSLFWYQQALGQGPEFLTYFQNEAQLDKSGLPSDRFFAERPEGSVSTLKIQRTQQEDSAVYLCASSLGLIGNEQFFGPGTRLTVL.

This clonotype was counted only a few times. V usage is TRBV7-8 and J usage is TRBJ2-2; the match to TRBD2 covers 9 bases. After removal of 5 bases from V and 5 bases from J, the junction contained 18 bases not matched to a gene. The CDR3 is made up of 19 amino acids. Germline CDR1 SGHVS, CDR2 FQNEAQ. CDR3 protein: CASSGTSYLWDDWTGELFF. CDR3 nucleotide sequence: TGTGCCAGCAGCGGGACTAGCTATTTATGGGACGATTGGACCGGGGAGCTGTTTTTT.

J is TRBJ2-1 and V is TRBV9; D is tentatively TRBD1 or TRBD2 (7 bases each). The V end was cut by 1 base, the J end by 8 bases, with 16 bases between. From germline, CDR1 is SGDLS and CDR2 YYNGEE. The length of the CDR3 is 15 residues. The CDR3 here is CASSVRAGGVDEQFF. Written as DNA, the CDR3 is TGTGCCAGCAGCGTACGGGCAGGGGGGGTCGATGAGCAGTTCTTC. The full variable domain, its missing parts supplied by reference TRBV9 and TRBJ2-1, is DSGVTQTPKHLITATGQRVTLRCSPRSGDLSVYWYQQSLDQGLQFLIQYYNGEERAKGNILERFSAQQFPDLHSELNLSSLELGDSALYFCASSVRAGGVDEQFFGPGTRLTVL.

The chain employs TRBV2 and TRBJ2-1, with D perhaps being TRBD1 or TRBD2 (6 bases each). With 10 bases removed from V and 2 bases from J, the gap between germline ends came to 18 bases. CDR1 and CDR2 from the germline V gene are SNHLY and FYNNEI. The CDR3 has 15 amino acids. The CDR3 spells CAIPRTGGAYNEQFF. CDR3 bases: TGTGCCATCCCCCGAACCGGGGGCGCCTACAATGAGCAGTTCTTC.